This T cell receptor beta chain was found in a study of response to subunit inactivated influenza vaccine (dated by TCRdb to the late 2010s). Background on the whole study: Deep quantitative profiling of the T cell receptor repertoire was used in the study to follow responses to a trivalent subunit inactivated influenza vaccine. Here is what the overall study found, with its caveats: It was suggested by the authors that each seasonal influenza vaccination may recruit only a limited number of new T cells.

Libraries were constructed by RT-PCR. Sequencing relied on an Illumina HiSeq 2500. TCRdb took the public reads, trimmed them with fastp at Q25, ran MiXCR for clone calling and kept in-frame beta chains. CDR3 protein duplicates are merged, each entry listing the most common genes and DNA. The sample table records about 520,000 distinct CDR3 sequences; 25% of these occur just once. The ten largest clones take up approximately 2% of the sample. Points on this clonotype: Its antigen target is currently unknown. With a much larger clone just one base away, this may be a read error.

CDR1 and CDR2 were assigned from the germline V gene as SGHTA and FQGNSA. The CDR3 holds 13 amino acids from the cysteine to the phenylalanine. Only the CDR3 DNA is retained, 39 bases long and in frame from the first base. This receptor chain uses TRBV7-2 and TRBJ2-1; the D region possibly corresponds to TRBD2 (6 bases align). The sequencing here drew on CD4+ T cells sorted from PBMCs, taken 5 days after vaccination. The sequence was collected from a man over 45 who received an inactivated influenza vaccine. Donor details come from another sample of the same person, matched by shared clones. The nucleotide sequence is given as TGTGCCAGCAGCCCGACTAGGTACAATGAGCAGCTCTTC. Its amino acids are CASSPTRYNEQLF. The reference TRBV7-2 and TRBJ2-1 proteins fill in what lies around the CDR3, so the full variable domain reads GAGVSQSPSNKVTEKGKDVELRCDPISGHTALYWYRQSLGQGLEFLIYFQGNSAPDKSGLPSDRFSAERTGGSVSTLTIQRTQQEDSAVYLCASSPTRYNEQLFGPGTRLTVL.